Listed below are T cell receptor beta chains from one sample, sequenced in a study of T-cell memory formation after mild COVID-19. MiXCR, applied by TCRdb to the 5' RACE reads, yields one record per CDR3 protein. The table lists fewer than 350,000 distinct CDR3 sequences, around 15% of them singletons, with around 20% in the top ten. Sequenced sample: PBMCs or a T cell subset sorted from them (not recorded which). The receptors here all came from a man aged 18 to 29 who had mild COVID-19 (a few samples of this study predate the infection). Cell type and time point are not known. Each CDR3 is given with its conserved first and last residue. D genes are given only for firm matches. Expanded clones are given a class, and other clones once, few, many or no size at all.

v_gene: TRBV29-1
d_gene: .
j_gene: TRBJ1-4
abundance: once
CDR3nt: TGCAGCTTACGAATCGGGGAAAAACTGTTTTTT
CDR3aa: CSLRIGEKLFF

v_gene: TRBV5-4
d_gene: .
j_gene: TRBJ2-5
abundance: few
CDR3nt: TGTGCCAGCAGCTTGTGGGGGATAGAGACCCAGTACTTC
CDR3aa: CASSLWGIETQYF

v_gene: TRBV3-1
d_gene: .
j_gene: TRBJ2-1
abundance: .
CDR3nt: TGTGCCAGCAGCTTTGGGGGTCTAATTTACAATGAGCAGTTCTTC
CDR3aa: CASSFGGLIYNEQFF

v_gene: TRBV2
d_gene: TRBD1
j_gene: TRBJ2-2
abundance: .
CDR3nt: TGTGCCAGCAGAAACACCGGGACAGGGGTGACCGGGGAGCTGTTTTTT
CDR3aa: CASRNTGTGVTGELFF

v_gene: TRBV5-6
d_gene: TRBD2
j_gene: TRBJ2-1
abundance: .
CDR3nt: TGTGCCAGCAGCTTCAGCGGGGGCCCAAGGCAGTTCTTC
CDR3aa: CASSFSGGPRQFF

v_gene: TRBV10-3
d_gene: TRBD2
j_gene: TRBJ2-3
abundance: few
CDR3nt: TGTGCCACCCTGAGGGGAGGGAACACAGATACGCAGTATTTT
CDR3aa: CATLRGGNTDTQYF

v_gene: TRBV6-2/TRBV6-3
d_gene: TRBD2
j_gene: TRBJ2-7
abundance: few
CDR3nt: TGTGCCAGCGGACCACTTGGCGGGAGATACGAGCAGTACTTC
CDR3aa: CASGPLGGRYEQYF

v_gene: TRBV4-3
d_gene: .
j_gene: TRBJ1-6
abundance: .
CDR3nt: TGCGCCAGCAGCCAAGAGTCAATCAGGGTCGATAATTCACCCCTCCACTTT
CDR3aa: CASSQESIRVDNSPLHF

v_gene: TRBV6-2/TRBV6-3
d_gene: .
j_gene: TRBJ2-7
abundance: many
CDR3nt: TGTGCCAGCAGCAGACAGCCGTACTACGAGCAGTACTTC
CDR3aa: CASSRQPYYEQYF

v_gene: TRBV5-1
d_gene: .
j_gene: TRBJ2-7
abundance: .
CDR3nt: TGCGCCAGCAGCTTGGGGAGGGGACGGACACCAGACGAGCAGTACTTC
CDR3aa: CASSLGRGRTPDEQYF

v_gene: TRBV6-6
d_gene: .
j_gene: TRBJ1-2
abundance: few
CDR3nt: TGTGCCAGCAGTCCCCTGCCCAGCTATGGCTACACCTTC
CDR3aa: CASSPLPSYGYTF

v_gene: TRBV12-3/TRBV12-4
d_gene: .
j_gene: TRBJ1-5
abundance: .
CDR3nt: TGTGCCAGCAGTTTTTGGGGCTTTGGCAATCAGCCCCAGCATTTT
CDR3aa: CASSFWGFGNQPQHF

v_gene: TRBV2
d_gene: .
j_gene: TRBJ2-7
abundance: few
CDR3nt: TGTGCCAGCAGTTACAGTGAAGCAGAGCAGTACTTC
CDR3aa: CASSYSEAEQYF

v_gene: TRBV19
d_gene: .
j_gene: TRBJ2-5
abundance: .
CDR3nt: TGTGCCAGTAGTATTGCCCCCCCACAAGAGACCCAGTACTTC
CDR3aa: CASSIAPPQETQYF